Presented here are 12 T cell receptor beta chains from one specimen sequenced in a study of cytomegalovirus exposure and HLA in healthy donors. PCR amplification relied on 60 Vbeta primers (plus 13 Jbeta primers). Here immunoSEQ multiplex PCR was the method, and the copy in TCRdb shows in-frame clones only, minus some. The table includes roughly 200,000 clones, around 75% detected once. Material for sequencing was PBMCs. Source of these receptors: a female donor in good health and CMV-seronegative.

The chain carries TRBV4-1 and TRBJ2-5; TRBD1 aligns across 9 bases. V lost 4 bases to trimming and J lost 4 bases; unmatched junction nucleotides: 7. The CDR3 spans 15 residues. The germline CDR1 and CDR2 sequences are MGHRA and YSYEKL. CDR3 in amino acids: CASSLTGQGLETQYF. The CDR3 nucleotides are TGCGCCAGCAGCCTTACGGGACAGGGTTTAGAGACCCAGTACTTC.

With respect to this clone: Germline and junction disagree at one end, which may indicate a read error. The chain employs TRBV7-9 and TRBJ2-1; 7 nucleotides align to TRBD1. CDR3 length equals 12 residues. Germline assignment: CDR1 SEHNR and CDR2 FQNEAQ (reference sequence). CDR3 protein: CSSSMTGWEQFF. The CDR3 DNA reads as TGTTCCAGCAGCATGACAGGGTGGGAGCAGTTCTTC. Combining the CDR3 with reference TRBV7-9 and TRBJ2-1 gives the whole variable domain DTGVSQNPRHKITKRGQNVTFRCDPISEHNRLYWYRQTLGQGPEFLTYFQNEAQLEKSRLLSDRFSAERPKGSFSTLEIQRTEQGDSAMYLCSSSMTGWEQFFGPGTRLTVL.

The CDR3 DNA reads as TGTGCCAGCAGCTCTCAGGGGCTTAGCAATCAGCCCCAGCATTTT. Its protein product is CASSSQGLSNQPQHF. V gene TRBV5-4 combines with J gene TRBJ1-5; tentative D call: TRBD1 (6 bases). Trimming cost V 3 bases and J 0 bases, with 10 bases left between them. CDR1 and CDR2 from the germline V gene are SGHNT and YYREEE (reference sequence). The CDR3 runs to 15 residues.

The chain carries TRBV7-8 and TRBJ1-5, with 8 bases matching TRBD1. The CDR3 extends over 14 amino acids. The germline gives CDR1 SGHVS, CDR2 FQNEAQ. The J segment lost 4 bases and the V segment lost 3 bases, leaving 2 bases of the junction unmatched. The CDR3 loop is CASSLTGANQPQHF. In DNA, the CDR3 is TGTGCCAGCAGCTTGACAGGGGCGAATCAGCCCCAGCATTTT.

This chain uses TRBV2 with TRBJ1-3; 7 positions match TRBD1. CDR1 SNHLY and CDR2 FYNNEI come from the germline V gene. The CDR3 contains 15 residues. The junction had 4 bases not matched to a gene; V was cut back by 5 bases and J by 0 bases. For the CDR3, the DNA is TGTGCCAGCAGTCGGGGACAGACCTCTGGAAACACCATATATTTT. This gives the protein CASSRGQTSGNTIYF.

The J gene is TRBJ2-7, the V gene TRBV6-1; 7 nucleotides agree with TRBD2. The CDR3 contains 14 residues. V trimming: 8 bases; J trimming: 2 bases; junction bases outside the gene matches: 9. Germline V gives CDR1 MNHNS, CDR2 SASEGT. The CDR3 DNA reads as TGTGCCAGCTCTGGGGCTAGCGGTGCCTACGAGCAGTACTTC. This sequence encodes CASSGASGAYEQYF.

The chain combines TRBV4-2 with TRBJ2-5; 7 bases map to TRBD1. Trimming at V came to 6 bases and at J to 3 bases, leaving 4 bases not matched to a gene. Germline values: CDR1 LGHNA, CDR2 YNFKEQ. There are 13 residues in the CDR3. The CDR3 DNA follows: TGTGCCAGCAGTCCTACAGGGGAAGAGACCCAGTACTTC. Amino acid sequence: CASSPTGEETQYF.

This clone has only one observation. The J gene is TRBJ1-4, the V gene TRBV5-1; D is ambiguous. CDR1 is SGHRS and CDR2 is YFSETQ in the germline V gene. The CDR3 is made up of 16 amino acids. Trimming took 0 bases from V and 4 from J, leaving 13 bases between them. The chain's CDR3 is CASSLADTRNNEKLFF. The CDR3 DNA sequence: TGCGCCAGCAGCTTGGCTGACACCCGTAATAATGAAAAACTGTTTTTT.

This clone was counted between two and nine times. This chain links TRBV27 with TRBJ1-5; D is ambiguous. Germline values: CDR1 MNHEY, CDR2 SMNVEV (reference sequence). This CDR3 spans 14 amino acids. V was pared by 7 bases and J by 0 bases, with 10 bases between. CDR3 sequence: CASNRVNSNQPQHF. In DNA, the CDR3 is TGTGCCAGCAATCGGGTCAATAGCAATCAGCCCCAGCATTTT.

The V and J genes are TRBV7-6 and TRBJ2-1, with 8 bases fitting TRBD2. The V segment lost 5 bases and the J segment 0 bases; nucleotides outside the gene matches: 18. This CDR3 contains 20 residues. Germline values: CDR1 SGHVS, CDR2 FNYEAQ. The CDR3 nucleotides are TGTGCCAGCAGCCCACCTTATAGGACTAGCATAGAGAGCTCCTACAATGAGCAGTTCTTC. Translation gives CASSPPYRTSIESSYNEQFF.

This chain uses TRBV7-8 with TRBJ2-7; 7 bases line up with TRBD1. J lost 2 bases, V lost 6 bases, and 4 bases had no gene match. CDR3 size: 13 residues. Germline V gives CDR1 SGHVS, CDR2 FQNEAQ. The CDR3 sequence: CASSFGQAYEQYF. The CDR3 bases are TGTGCCAGCAGTTTTGGACAGGCCTACGAGCAGTACTTC.

The rearrangement links TRBV11-3 to TRBJ2-1; maybe TRBD2 (6 bases). The CDR3 loop spans 14 amino acids. The germline gives CDR1 SGHNT, CDR2 YENEEA. The V end lost 5 bases, the J end lost 8 bases, and 16 bases lay between the germline ends. CDR3 DNA sequence: TGTGCCAGCAGCCCTCTGGGGGACTCGGATGAGCAGTTCTTC. Translated, it gives CASSPLGDSDEQFF.